These T cell receptor beta chains were read from a single sample in a study of siplizumab effects on memory and regulatory T cells. The protocol was immunoSEQ multiplex PCR, while the TCRdb copy is restricted to in-frame clones and leaves out a portion. The table lists some 100,000 clones, roughly 94% of them singletons, with 1% to 1.5% in the top ten. What was sequenced was non-Treg CD4+ T cells sorted from blood. The receptors were sampled from a human donor in good health. Each CDR3 is given with its conserved first and last residue. A D gene is named only where the DNA matches it firmly. Some rows have no size entry. The others give once, few or many, or a class for an expanded clone.

V: TRBV6-5
size: NA
J: TRBJ2-7
D: NA
DNA: TGTGCCACCAGACGGGAACGATGGACCTACGAGCAGTACTTC
CDR3: CATRRERWTYEQYF

V: TRBV6-1
size: NA
J: TRBJ1-2
D: NA
DNA: TGTGCCAGCAGTGAAGCGCAGGCTAACTATGGCTACACCTTC
CDR3: CASSEAQANYGYTF

V: TRBV25-1
size: NA
J: TRBJ1-2
D: NA
DNA: TGTGCCAGCAGTGGCTTCGACAAAGGGAACTATGGCTACACCTTC
CDR3: CASSGFDKGNYGYTF

V: TRBV5-4
size: NA
J: TRBJ1-4
D: NA
DNA: TGTGCCAGCAGCTTGTCATCAGGGCATACTGAAAAACTGTTTTTT
CDR3: CASSLSSGHTEKLFF

V: TRBV28
size: NA
J: TRBJ2-3
D: NA
DNA: TGTGCCAGCAGTCCGACTAGGGGTCTAGGCACAGATACGCAGTATTTT
CDR3: CASSPTRGLGTDTQYF

V: TRBV18
size: NA
J: TRBJ2-7
D: NA
DNA: TGTGCCAGCTCACCACCCCCGGGAGTATCGGGACGGTACGAGCAGTACTTC
CDR3: CASSPPPGVSGRYEQYF

V: TRBV19
size: NA
J: TRBJ2-2
D: TRBD2
DNA: TGTGCCAGTACCCAGGGTAGCGGGAGCGGAACCGGGGAGCTGTTTTTT
CDR3: CASTQGSGSGTGELFF

V: TRBV30
size: once
J: TRBJ1-4
D: NA
DNA: TGTGCCCGGAGGGTGGGGAATAATGAAAAACTGTTTTTT
CDR3: CARRVGNNEKLFF

V: TRBV7-9
size: NA
J: TRBJ2-1
D: NA
DNA: TGTGCCAGCAGCTTACTGGGCCTTGCATACAATGAGCAGTTCTTC
CDR3: CASSLLGLAYNEQFF

V: TRBV28
size: NA
J: TRBJ1-2
D: NA
DNA: TGTGCCAGCAGCACAGGGATTAATGGCTACACCTTC
CDR3: CASSTGINGYTF

V: TRBV30
size: NA
J: TRBJ2-1
D: NA
DNA: TGTGCCTGGAGTGTATTAAGGGACGAGCAGTTCTTC
CDR3: CAWSVLRDEQFF

V: TRBV5-8
size: NA
J: TRBJ2-3
D: TRBD2
DNA: TGTGCCAGCAGCCAAAGACTAGCAGGAGATACGCAGTATTTT
CDR3: CASSQRLAGDTQYF

V: TRBV28
size: NA
J: TRBJ2-5
D: NA
DNA: TGTGCCAGCAGTAACCGGGACATAGGGGTACGGGAGACCCAGTACTTC
CDR3: CASSNRDIGVRETQYF

V: TRBV19
size: NA
J: TRBJ1-1
D: TRBD1
DNA: TGTGCCAGTAGAGGTGGACAGGCGGATACGAACACTGAAGCTTTCTTT
CDR3: CASRGGQADTNTEAFF

V: TRBV6-4
size: NA
J: TRBJ1-2
D: NA
DNA: TGTGCCAGCAGGGGGGATGGGATTGGCTACACCTTC
CDR3: CASRGDGIGYTF

V: TRBV4-2
size: NA
J: TRBJ2-7
D: NA
DNA: TGTGCCAGCAGCCAAGAACCTACAGGAGGTGGCGAGCAGTACTTC
CDR3: CASSQEPTGGGEQYF

V: TRBV11-2
size: NA
J: TRBJ1-1
D: NA
DNA: TGTGCCAGCATCAGAGAGGACATAGCGAACACTGAAGCTTTCTTT
CDR3: CASIREDIANTEAFF

V: TRBV14
size: once
J: TRBJ1-1
D: TRBD1
DNA: TGTGCCAGCAGCCGCATACGGGGACAGGCGAACACTGAAGCTTTCTTT
CDR3: CASSRIRGQANTEAFF

V: TRBV11-3
size: NA
J: TRBJ1-1
D: NA
DNA: TGTGCCAGCAGCTTAGAACAGAACACTGAAGCTTTCTTT
CDR3: CASSLEQNTEAFF

V: TRBV5-1
size: NA
J: TRBJ1-2
D: TRBD1
DNA: TGCGCCAGCAGCCCGAGGGACAGCAACTATGGCTACACCTTC
CDR3: CASSPRDSNYGYTF

V: TRBV28
size: NA
J: TRBJ2-2
D: TRBD2
DNA: TGTGCCAGCAGTCTCACTAGCGGGAGCTTAACCGGGGAGCTGTTTTTT
CDR3: CASSLTSGSLTGELFF

V: TRBV9
size: NA
J: TRBJ1-1
D: NA
DNA: TGTGCCAGCAGCGTAGCGAGCAGAACAGGGATCGCTGAAGCTTTCTTT
CDR3: CASSVASRTGIAEAFF

V: TRBV7-8
size: few
J: TRBJ2-7
D: TRBD1
DNA: TGTGCCAGCACCCTATACAGGGGGTCCTACGAGCAGTACTTC
CDR3: CASTLYRGSYEQYF

V: TRBV4-1
size: NA
J: TRBJ1-4
D: NA
DNA: TGCGCCAGCAGCCCGGCACAATTTACTGTGGGCAGGGGTTCGGCAACTAATGAAAAACTGTTTTTT
CDR3: CASSPAQFTVGRGSATNEKLFF

V: TRBV30
size: NA
J: TRBJ1-5
D: NA
DNA: TGTGCCTGGAGGGGGGGGGAGAATCAGCCCCAGCATTTT
CDR3: CAWRGGENQPQHF

V: TRBV12-5
size: NA
J: TRBJ2-6
D: NA
DNA: TGTGCTAGTGGTTACACCCCTGGGGCCAACGTCCTGACTTTC
CDR3: CASGYTPGANVLTF

V: TRBV12-5
size: NA
J: TRBJ2-2
D: NA
DNA: TGTGCTAGTGGTCGGACCGGGGAGCTGTTTTTT
CDR3: CASGRTGELFF

V: TRBV7-6
size: NA
J: TRBJ2-3
D: TRBD2
DNA: TGTGCCAGCAGCCCGCAATTAAGCCCTAGCGGGAGGAGCGGAGATACGCAGTATTTT
CDR3: CASSPQLSPSGRSGDTQYF

V: TRBV7-9
size: NA
J: TRBJ2-1
D: TRBD2
DNA: TGTGCCAGCAGCCCTTGGCGGGAGGGCCGGGATGAGCAGTTCTTC
CDR3: CASSPWREGRDEQFF

V: TRBV4-2
size: NA
J: TRBJ2-5
D: NA
DNA: TGTGCCAGCAGCCTTGCCCTATCCGAAGGACAAGAGACCCAGTACTTC
CDR3: CASSLALSEGQETQYF

V: TRBV14
size: NA
J: TRBJ2-2
D: TRBD2
DNA: TGTGCCAGCAGCCAAGGATCCTTGGCGGGAGGGACTCAGAACACCGGGGAGCTGTTTTTT
CDR3: CASSQGSLAGGTQNTGELFF

V: TRBV6-6
size: NA
J: TRBJ1-6
D: TRBD1
DNA: TGTGCCAGCAGTTACGGAGGACAGGGAGGTTCACCCCTCCACTTT
CDR3: CASSYGGQGGSPLHF

V: TRBV18
size: NA
J: TRBJ2-7
D: TRBD2
DNA: TGTGCCAGCTCAAACGGGGGGGAGAACGAGCAGTACTTC
CDR3: CASSNGGENEQYF

V: TRBV6-6
size: NA
J: TRBJ2-1
D: TRBD2
DNA: TGTGCCAGCAGTGAGAAGCGGGATGTCGGCAATGAGCAGTTCTTC
CDR3: CASSEKRDVGNEQFF

V: TRBV18
size: NA
J: TRBJ1-1
D: TRBD1
DNA: TGTGCCAGCTCACAGGGGACAGGGGCGGTCACTGAAGCTTTCTTT
CDR3: CASSQGTGAVTEAFF

V: TRBV2
size: NA
J: TRBJ2-4
D: TRBD1
DNA: TGTGCCAGCAGTGCGGGACAGGGTGTCGAAAACATTCAGTACTTC
CDR3: CASSAGQGVENIQYF

V: TRBV27
size: once
J: TRBJ2-1
D: TRBD1
DNA: TGTGCCAGCAGTACCGGGACAGGGACCTACAATGAGCAGTTCTTC
CDR3: CASSTGTGTYNEQFF